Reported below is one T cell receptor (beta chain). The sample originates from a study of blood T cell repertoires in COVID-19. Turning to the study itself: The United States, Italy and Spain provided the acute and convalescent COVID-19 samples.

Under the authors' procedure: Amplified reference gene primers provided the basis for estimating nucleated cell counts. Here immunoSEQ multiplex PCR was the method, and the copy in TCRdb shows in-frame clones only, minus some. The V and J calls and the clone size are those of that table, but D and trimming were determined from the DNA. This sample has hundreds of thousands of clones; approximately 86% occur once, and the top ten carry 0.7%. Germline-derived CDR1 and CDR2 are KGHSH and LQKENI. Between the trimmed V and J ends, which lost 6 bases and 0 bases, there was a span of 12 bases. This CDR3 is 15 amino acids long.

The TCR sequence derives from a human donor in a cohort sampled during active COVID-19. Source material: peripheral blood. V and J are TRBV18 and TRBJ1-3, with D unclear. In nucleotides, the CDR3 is TGTGCCAGCTCCCCTGGGCAGGACTCTGGAAACACCATATATTTT. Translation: CASSPGQDSGNTIYF.